This TCR beta chain was documented in a study of blood T cell repertoires in COVID-19. Study background: Sources were T cells, B-cell-depleted T cells, or PBMCs; the material itself was cDNA or gDNA.

The cohort comprised adults aged 18 to 89 years residing in some 24 US areas. Authors' data handling: Quantification of nucleated cells was approximated via reference gene primer amplification. Libraries were prepared by immunoSEQ multiplex PCR; TCRdb keeps only in-frame clonotypes and omits some of them. That table furnishes V, J and clone size, whereas the DNA furnished D and trimming. The repertoire has some 100,000 clones, 70% to 90% of them found once; the top ten carry approximately 2.5%. Germline V gene lookup returns CDR1 SEHNR and CDR2 FQNEAQ (reference sequence). The CDR3 runs to 15 residues. With V trimmed by 0 bases and J by 3 bases, 0 bases remained unmatched.

This sequence joins TRBV7-9 and TRBJ1-4; 8 positions agree with TRBD1. The source material was PBMCs or T cells enriched from blood (not recorded which). This TCR came from a woman between 45 and 65 years old who had recovered from COVID-19. The CDR3 is CASSLATGANEKLFF. The CDR3 coding sequence is TGTGCCAGCAGCTTAGCGACAGGGGCTAATGAAAAACTGTTTTTT.